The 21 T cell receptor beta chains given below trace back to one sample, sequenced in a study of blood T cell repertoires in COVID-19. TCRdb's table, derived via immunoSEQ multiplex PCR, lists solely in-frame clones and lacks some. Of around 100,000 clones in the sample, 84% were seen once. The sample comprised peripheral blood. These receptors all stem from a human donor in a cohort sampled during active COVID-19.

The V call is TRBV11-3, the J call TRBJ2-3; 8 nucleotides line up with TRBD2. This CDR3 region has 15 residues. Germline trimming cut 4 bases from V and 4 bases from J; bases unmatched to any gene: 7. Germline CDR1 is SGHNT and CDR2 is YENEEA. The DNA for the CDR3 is TGTGCCAGCAGCTCGGGCGGACTAGCAGCAGATACGCAGTATTTT. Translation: CASSSGGLAADTQYF.

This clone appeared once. In nucleotides, the CDR3 is TGTGCCAGCAGTGAAGTAAAGACCCAGTACTTC. This codes for CASSEVKTQYF. The chain couples TRBV6-1 to TRBJ2-5; D gene unclear. The CDR3 has 11 amino acids. The germline gives CDR1 MNHNS, CDR2 SASEGT. Trimming removed 1 base from V and 6 bases from J, with 3 bases in between.

Here the CDR3 reads CASSLRASGGLKDTQYF. CDR3 DNA sequence: TGTGCCAGCAGCTTGAGGGCTAGCGGGGGTCTAAAAGATACGCAGTATTTT. The genes are TRBV5-4 and TRBJ2-3; 10 bases match TRBD2. CDR3 size: 17 residues. V lost 1 base and J lost 5; bases outside the gene matches: 10. The germline V gene encodes CDR1 SGHNT and CDR2 YYREEE (reference sequence).

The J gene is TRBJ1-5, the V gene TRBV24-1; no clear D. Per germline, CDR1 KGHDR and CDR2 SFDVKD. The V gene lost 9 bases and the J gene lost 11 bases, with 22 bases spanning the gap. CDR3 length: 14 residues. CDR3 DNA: TGTGCCACCCTGATCAGGAACCCCTTTTGGTCCCAGCATTTT. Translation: CATLIRNPFWSQHF.

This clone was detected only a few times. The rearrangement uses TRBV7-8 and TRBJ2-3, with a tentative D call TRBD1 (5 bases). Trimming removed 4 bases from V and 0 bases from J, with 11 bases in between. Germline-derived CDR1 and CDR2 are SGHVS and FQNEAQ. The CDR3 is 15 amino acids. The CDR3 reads CASSSQGKSTDTQYF. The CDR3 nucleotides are TGTGCCAGCAGCTCTCAGGGAAAAAGCACAGATACGCAGTATTTT. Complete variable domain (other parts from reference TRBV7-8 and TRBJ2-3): GAGVSQSPRYKVAKRGQDVALRCDPISGHVSLFWYQQALGQGPEFLTYFQNEAQLDKSGLPSDRFFAERPEGSVSTLKIQRTQQEDSAVYLCASSSQGKSTDTQYFGPGTRLTVL.

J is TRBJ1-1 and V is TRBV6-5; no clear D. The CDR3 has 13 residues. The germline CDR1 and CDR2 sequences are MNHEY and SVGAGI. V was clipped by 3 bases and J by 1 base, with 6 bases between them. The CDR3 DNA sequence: TGTGCCAGCAGTTATGGCCAGAACACTGAAGCTTTCTTT. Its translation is CASSYGQNTEAFF.

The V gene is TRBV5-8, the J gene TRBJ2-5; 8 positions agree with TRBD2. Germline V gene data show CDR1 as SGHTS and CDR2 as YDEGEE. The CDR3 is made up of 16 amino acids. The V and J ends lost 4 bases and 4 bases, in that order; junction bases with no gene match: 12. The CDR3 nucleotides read TGTGCCAGCAGCCTTGGTAGCGCGGGGGGAAGAGAGACCCAGTACTTC. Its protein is CASSLGSAGGRETQYF.

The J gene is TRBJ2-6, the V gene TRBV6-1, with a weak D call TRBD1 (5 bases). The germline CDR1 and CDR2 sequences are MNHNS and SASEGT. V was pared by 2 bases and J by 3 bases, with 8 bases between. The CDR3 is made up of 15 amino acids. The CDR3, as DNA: TGTGCCAGCAGTGAACAGGGTAGTGGGGCCAACGTCCTGACTTTC. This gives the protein CASSEQGSGANVLTF.

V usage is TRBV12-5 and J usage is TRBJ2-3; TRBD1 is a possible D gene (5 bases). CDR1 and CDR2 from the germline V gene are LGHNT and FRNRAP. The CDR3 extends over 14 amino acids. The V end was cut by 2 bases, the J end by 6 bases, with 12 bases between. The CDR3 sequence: CASGLYRGPDTQYF. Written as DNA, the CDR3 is TGTGCTAGTGGTTTGTATAGGGGCCCGGATACGCAGTATTTT.

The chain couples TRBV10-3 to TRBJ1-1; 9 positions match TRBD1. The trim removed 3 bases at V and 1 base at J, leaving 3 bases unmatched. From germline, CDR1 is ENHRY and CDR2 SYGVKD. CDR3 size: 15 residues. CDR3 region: CAISDEGQGNTEAFF. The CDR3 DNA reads TGTGCCATCAGTGATGAGGGACAGGGGAACACTGAAGCTTTCTTT.

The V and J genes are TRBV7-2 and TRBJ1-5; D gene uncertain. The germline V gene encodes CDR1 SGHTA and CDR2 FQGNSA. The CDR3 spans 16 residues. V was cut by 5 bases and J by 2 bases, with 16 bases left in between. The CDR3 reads CASSAPYLPGNQPQHF. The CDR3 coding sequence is TGTGCCAGCAGCGCCCCTTATCTACCGGGCAATCAGCCCCAGCATTTT.

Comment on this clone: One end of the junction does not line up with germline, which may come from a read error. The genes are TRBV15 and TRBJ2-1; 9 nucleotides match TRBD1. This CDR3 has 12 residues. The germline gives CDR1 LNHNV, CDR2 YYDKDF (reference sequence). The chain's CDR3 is CATSRDGTGRIF. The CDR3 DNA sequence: TGTGCCACCAGCAGAGACGGGACAGGGCGAATCTTC.

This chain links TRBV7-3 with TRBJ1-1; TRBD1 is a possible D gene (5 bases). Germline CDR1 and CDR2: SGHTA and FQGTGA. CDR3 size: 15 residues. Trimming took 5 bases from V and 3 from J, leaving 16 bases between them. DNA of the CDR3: TGTGCCAGCAGCCCCTCTAATCGACAGCACACTGAAGCTTTCTTT. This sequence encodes CASSPSNRQHTEAFF.

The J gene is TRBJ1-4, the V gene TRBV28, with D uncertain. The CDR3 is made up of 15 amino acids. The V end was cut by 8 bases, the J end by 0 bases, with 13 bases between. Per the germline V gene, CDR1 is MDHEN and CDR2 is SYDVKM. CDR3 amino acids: CASGTGSATNEKLFF. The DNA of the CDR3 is TGTGCCAGCGGAACGGGGAGTGCAACTAATGAAAAACTGTTTTTT. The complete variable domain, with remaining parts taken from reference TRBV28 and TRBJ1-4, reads DVKVTQSSRYLVKRTGEKVFLECVQDMDHENMFWYRQDPGLGLRLIYFSYDVKMKEKGDIPEGYSVSREKKERFSLILESASTNQTSMYLCASGTGSATNEKLFFGSGTQLSVL.

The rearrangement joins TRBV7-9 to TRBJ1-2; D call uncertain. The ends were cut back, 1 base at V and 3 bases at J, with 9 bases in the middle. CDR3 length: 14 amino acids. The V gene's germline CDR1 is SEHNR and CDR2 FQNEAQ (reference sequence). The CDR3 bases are TGTGCCAGCAGCTTAGACCCCACTCACTATGGCTACACCTTC. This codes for CASSLDPTHYGYTF.

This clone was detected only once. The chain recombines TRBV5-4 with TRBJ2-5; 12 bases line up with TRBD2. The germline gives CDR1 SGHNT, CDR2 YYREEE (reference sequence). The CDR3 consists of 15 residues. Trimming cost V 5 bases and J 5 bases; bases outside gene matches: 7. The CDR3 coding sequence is TGTGCCAGCAGACCTAGCGGGGGGGGAGTGGAGACCCAGTACTTC. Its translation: CASRPSGGGVETQYF.

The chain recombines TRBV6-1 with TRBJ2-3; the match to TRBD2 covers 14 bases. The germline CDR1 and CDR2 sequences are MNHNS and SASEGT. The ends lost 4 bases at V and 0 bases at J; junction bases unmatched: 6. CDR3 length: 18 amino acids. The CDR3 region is CASSVGLAGGSSTDTQYF. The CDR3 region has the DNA TGTGCCAGCAGTGTCGGACTAGCGGGGGGCTCTAGCACAGATACGCAGTATTTT.

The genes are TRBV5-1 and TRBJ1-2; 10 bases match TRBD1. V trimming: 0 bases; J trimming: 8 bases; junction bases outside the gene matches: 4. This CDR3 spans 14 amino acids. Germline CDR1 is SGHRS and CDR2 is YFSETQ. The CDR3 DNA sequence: TGCGCCAGCAGCTTGGGACAGGGGGCGGAGGGCTACACCTTC. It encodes CASSLGQGAEGYTF.

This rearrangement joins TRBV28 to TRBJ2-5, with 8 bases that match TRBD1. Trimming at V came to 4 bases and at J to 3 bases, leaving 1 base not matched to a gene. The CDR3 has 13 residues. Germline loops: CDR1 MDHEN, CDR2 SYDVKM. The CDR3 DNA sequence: TGTGCCAGCAGTTCGGGACAGGAAGAGACCCAGTACTTC. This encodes CASSSGQEETQYF.

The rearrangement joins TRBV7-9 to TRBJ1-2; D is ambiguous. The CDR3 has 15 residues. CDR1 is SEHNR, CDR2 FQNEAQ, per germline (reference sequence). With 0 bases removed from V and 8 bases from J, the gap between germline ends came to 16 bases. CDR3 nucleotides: TGTGCCAGCAGCTTAGCGAGCGGTACACCGGGGGGCTACACCTTC. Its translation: CASSLASGTPGGYTF.

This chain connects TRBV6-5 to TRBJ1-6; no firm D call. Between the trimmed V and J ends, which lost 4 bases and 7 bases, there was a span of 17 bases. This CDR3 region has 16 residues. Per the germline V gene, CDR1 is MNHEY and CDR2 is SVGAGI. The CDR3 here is CASSSPSGLRNSPLHF. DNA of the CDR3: TGTGCCAGCAGTTCCCCTTCAGGCCTAAGAAATTCACCCCTCCACTTT.